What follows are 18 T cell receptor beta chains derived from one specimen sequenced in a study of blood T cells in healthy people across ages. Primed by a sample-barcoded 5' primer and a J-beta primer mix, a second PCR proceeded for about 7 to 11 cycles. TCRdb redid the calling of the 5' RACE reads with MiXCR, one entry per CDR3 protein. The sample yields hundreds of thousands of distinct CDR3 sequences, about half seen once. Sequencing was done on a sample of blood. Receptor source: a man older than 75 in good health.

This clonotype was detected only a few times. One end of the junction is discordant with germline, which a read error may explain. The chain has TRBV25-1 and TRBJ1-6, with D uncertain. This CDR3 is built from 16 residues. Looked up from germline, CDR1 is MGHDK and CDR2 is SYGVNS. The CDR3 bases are TGTGCCAGCAGCAAACACACGAGCTCCTATAATTCACCCCCCCACTTT. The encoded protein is CASSKHTSSYNSPPHF.

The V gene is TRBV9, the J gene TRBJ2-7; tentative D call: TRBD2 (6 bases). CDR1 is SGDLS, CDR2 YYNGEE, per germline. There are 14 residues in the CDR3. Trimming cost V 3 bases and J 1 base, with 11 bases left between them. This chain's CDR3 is CASSADGRSYEQYF. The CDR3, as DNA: TGTGCCAGCAGCGCGGACGGGAGATCCTACGAGCAGTACTTC.

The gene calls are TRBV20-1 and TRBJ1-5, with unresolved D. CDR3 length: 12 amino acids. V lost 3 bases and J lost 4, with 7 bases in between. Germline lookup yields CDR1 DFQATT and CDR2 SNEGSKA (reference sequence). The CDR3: CSASRINQPQHF. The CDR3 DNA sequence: TGCAGTGCTAGCCGTATTAATCAGCCCCAGCATTTT.

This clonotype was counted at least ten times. The CDR3 region has the DNA TGTGCCAGCAGCCAGAGGACTAGCGGGAGGGCGATGCCCTACGAGCAGTACTTC. Translation: CASSQRTSGRAMPYEQYF. The rearrangement links TRBV4-2 to TRBJ2-7, with 15 bases identical to TRBD2. V lost 3 bases to trimming and J lost 2 bases; unmatched junction nucleotides: 8. CDR1 and CDR2 from the germline V gene are LGHNA and YNFKEQ. This CDR3 contains 18 residues.

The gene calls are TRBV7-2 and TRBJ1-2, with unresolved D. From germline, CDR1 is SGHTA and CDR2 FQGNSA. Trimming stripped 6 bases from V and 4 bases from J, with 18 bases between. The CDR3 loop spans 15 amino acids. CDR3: CTSRGNSGSAYGYTF. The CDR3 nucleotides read TGTACCAGCAGAGGAAATTCGGGGTCTGCCTATGGCTACACCTTC. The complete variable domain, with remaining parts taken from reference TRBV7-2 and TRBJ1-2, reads GAGVSQSPSNKVTEKGKDVELRCDPISGHTALYWYRQSLGQGLEFLIYFQGNSAPDKSGLPSDRFSAERTGGSVSTLTIQRTQQEDSAVYLCTSRGNSGSAYGYTFGSGTRLTVV.

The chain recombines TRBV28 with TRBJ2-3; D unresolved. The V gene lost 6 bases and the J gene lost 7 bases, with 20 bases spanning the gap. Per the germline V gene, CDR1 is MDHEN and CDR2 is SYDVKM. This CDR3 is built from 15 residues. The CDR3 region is CASRPARTGRNTQYF. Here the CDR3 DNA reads TGTGCCAGCAGACCAGCCCGTACTGGTCGAAATACGCAGTATTTT.

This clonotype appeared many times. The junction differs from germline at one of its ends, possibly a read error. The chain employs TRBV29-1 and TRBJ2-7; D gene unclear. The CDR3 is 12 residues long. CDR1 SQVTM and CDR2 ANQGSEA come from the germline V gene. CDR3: CSVQESLDEQYF. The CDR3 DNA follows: TGCAGCGTTCAAGAGAGTTTGGACGAGCAGTACTTC.

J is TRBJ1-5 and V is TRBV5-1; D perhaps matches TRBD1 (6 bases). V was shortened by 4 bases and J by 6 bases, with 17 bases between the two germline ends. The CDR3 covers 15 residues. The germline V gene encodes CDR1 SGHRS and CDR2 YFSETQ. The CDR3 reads CASSPGRGGGQPQHF. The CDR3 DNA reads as TGCGCCAGCAGCCCTGGTAGGGGGGGCGGTCAGCCCCAGCATTTT.

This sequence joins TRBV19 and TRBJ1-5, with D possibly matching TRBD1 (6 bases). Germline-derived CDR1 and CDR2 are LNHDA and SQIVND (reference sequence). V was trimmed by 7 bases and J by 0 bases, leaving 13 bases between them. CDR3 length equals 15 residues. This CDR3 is CASTLGAYSNQPQHF. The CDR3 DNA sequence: TGTGCCAGTACCCTGGGGGCCTATAGCAATCAGCCCCAGCATTTT.

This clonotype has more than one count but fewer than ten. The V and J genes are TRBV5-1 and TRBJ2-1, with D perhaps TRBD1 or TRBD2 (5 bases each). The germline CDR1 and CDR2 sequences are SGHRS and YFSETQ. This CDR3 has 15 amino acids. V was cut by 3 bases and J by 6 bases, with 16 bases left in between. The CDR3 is CASSSDSTSGNEQFF. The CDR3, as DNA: TGCGCCAGCAGCTCTGACAGCACAAGCGGCAATGAGCAGTTCTTC. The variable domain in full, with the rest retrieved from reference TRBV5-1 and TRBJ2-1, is KAGVTQTPRYLIKTRGQQVTLSCSPISGHRSVSWYQQTPGQGLQFLFEYFSETQRNKGNFPGRFSGRQFSNSRSEMNVSTLELGDSALYLCASSSDSTSGNEQFFGPGTRLTVL.

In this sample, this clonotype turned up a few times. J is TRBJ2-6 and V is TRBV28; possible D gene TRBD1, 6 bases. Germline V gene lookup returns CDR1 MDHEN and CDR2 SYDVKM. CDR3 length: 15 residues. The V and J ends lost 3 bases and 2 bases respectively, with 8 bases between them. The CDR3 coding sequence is TGTGCCAGCAGTTTTCAGGGGACTGGGGCCAACGTCCTGACTTTC. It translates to CASSFQGTGANVLTF. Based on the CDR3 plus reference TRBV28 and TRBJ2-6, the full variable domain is DVKVTQSSRYLVKRTGEKVFLECVQDMDHENMFWYRQDPGLGLRLIYFSYDVKMKEKGDIPEGYSVSREKKERFSLILESASTNQTSMYLCASSFQGTGANVLTFGAGSRLTVL.

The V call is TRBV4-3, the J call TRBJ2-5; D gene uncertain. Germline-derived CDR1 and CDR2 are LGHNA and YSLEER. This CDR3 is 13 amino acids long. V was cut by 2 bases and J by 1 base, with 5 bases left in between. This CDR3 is CASSQSFQETQYF. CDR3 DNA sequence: TGCGCCAGCAGCCAAAGCTTCCAAGAGACCCAGTACTTC.

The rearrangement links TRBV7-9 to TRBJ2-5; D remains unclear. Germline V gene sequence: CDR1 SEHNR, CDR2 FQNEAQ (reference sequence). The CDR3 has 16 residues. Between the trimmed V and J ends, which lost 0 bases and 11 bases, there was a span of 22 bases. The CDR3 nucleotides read TGTGCCAGCAGCTTAGCTACGGGTCCTGACGGCAATGAGCAGTACTTC. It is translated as CASSLATGPDGNEQYF.

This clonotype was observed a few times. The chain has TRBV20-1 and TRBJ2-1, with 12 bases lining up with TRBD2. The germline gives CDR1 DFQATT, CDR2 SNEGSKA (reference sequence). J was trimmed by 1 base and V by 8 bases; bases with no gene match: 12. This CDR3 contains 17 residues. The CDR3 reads CSFQGLAGGPSYNEQFF. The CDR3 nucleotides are TGCAGTTTTCAAGGGCTAGCGGGAGGGCCGTCCTACAATGAGCAGTTCTTC.

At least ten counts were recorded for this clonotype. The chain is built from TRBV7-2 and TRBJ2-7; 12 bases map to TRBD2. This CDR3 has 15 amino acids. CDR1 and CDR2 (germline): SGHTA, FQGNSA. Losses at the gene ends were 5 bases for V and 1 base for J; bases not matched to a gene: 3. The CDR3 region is CASSNGLAGSYEQYF. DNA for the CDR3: TGTGCCAGCAGCAACGGACTAGCGGGGTCCTACGAGCAGTACTTC.

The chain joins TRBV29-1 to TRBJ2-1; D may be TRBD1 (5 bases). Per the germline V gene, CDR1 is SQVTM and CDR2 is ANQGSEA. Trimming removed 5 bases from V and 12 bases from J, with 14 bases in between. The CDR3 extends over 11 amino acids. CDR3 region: CSVSRTRLQFF. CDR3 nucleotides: TGCAGCGTTTCCCGGACACGGCTGCAGTTCTTC.

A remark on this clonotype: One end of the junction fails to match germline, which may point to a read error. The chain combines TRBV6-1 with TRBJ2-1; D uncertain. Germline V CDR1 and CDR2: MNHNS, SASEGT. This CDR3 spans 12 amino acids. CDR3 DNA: TGTGCCAGTAGTGAGTTCCTGGGCGGGCAGTTCTTC. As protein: CASSEFLGGQFF.

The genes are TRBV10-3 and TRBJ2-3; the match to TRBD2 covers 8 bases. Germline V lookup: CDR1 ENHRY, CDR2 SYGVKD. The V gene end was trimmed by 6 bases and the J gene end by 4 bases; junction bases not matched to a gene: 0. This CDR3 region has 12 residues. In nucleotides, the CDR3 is TGTGCCATCAGGCGGGAGGCAGATACGCAGTATTTT. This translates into CAIRREADTQYF.